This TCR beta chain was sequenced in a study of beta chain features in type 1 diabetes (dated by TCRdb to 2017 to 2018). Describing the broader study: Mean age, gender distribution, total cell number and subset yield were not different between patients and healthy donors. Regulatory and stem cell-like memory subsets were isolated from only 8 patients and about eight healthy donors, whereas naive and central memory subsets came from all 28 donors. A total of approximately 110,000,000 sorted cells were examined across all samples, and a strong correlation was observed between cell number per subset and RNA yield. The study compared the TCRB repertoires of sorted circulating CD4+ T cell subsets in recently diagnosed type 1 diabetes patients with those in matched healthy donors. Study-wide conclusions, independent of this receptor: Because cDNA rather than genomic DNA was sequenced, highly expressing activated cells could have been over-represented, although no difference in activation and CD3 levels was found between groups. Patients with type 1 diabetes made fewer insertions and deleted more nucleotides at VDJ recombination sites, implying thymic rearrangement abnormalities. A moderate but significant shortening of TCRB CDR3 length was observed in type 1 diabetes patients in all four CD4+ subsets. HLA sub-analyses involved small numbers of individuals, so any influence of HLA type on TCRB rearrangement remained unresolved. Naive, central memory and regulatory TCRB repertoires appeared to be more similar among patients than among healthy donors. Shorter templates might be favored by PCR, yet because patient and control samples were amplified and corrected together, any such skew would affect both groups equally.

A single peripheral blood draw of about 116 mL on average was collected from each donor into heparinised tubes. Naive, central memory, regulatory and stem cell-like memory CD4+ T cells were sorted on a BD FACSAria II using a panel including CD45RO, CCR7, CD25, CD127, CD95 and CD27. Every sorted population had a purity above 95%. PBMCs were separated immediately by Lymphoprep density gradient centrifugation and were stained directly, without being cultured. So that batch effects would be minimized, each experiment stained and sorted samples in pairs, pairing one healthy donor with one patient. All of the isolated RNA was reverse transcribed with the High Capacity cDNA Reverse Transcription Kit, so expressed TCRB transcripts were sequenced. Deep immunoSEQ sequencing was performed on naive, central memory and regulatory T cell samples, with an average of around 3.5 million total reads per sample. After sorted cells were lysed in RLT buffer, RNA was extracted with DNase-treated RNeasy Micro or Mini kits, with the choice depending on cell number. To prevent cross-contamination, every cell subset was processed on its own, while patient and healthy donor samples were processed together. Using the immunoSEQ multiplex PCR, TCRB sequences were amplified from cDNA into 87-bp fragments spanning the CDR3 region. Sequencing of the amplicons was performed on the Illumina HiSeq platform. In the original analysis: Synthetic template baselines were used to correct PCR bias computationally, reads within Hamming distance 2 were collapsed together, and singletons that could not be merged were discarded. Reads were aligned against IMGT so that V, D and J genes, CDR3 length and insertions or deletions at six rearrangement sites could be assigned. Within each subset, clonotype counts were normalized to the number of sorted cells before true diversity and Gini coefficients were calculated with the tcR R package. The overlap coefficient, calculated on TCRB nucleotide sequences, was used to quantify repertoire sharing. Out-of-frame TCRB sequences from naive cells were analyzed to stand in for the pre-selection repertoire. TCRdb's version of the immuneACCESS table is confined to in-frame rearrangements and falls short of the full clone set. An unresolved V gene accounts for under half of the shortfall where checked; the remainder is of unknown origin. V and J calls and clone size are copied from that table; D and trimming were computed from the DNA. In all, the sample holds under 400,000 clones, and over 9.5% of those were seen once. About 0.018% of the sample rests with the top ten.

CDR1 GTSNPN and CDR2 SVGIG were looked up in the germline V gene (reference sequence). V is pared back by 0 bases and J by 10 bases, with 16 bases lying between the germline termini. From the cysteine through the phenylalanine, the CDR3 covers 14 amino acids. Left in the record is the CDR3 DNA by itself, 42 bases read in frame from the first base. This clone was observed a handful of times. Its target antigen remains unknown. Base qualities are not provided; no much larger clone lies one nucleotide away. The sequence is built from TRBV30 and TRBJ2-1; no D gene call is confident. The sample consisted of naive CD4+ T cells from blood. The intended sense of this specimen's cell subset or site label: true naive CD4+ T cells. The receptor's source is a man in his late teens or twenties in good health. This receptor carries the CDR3 CAWSVTRYNSEQFF. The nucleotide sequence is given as TGTGCCTGGAGTGTAACCAGATACAATTCGGAGCAGTTCTTC.